Sequencing of this T cell receptor beta chain was carried out in a study of response to subunit inactivated influenza vaccine. One entry per CDR3 protein results from TCRdb running MiXCR on the RT-PCR reads. The sample consists of 430,000 or so distinct CDR3 sequences, 10% to 11% of them appearing once. General observations from the study: Authors suggested few new T cells are recruited by each seasonal influenza vaccination.

This clonotype was seen ten or more times. Its antigen is currently unknown. Sequencing was performed on PBMCs from blood, taken about 40 days after vaccination. This TCR was sampled from a middle-aged man who received an inactivated influenza vaccine.

CDR3 sequence: CASSLEWEAFTEAFF. The CDR3 nucleotides are TGCGCCAGCAGCTTGGAGTGGGAGGCCTTTACTGAAGCTTTCTTT. V usage is TRBV5-1 and J usage is TRBJ1-1; no reliable D call. The CDR3 has 15 residues. V lost 0 bases, J lost 5 bases, and 14 bases lay in between. CDR1 is SGHRS and CDR2 is YFSETQ in the germline V gene.